This TCR beta chain was captured by sequencing in a study of tumor and adjacent non-tumor tissue in lung cancer. Study information: Each sample yielded 4 million to 5 million productive TCRbeta reads on average.

A modified ARM-PCR protocol with three rounds of nested PCR amplified TCRbeta. One entry per CDR3 protein, called by TCRdb with MiXCR from the multiplex PCR reads. The data hold 60,000 to 90,000 distinct CDR3 sequences, with over 70% observed a single time. The CDR3 is 13 residues long. From germline, CDR1 is MNHEY and CDR2 SVGAGI. Trimming cost V 6 bases and J 8 bases, with 16 bases left between them. This clonotype showed up many times. No cell sorting was done before RNA was extracted from the tissue. Between August and November 2014, newly diagnosed, chemotherapy-naive lung cancer patients underwent thoracic surgery in China.

Sequencing used lung tumor tissue. The V call is TRBV6-5, the J call TRBJ1-2; no firm D call. The clonotype originates from a woman in her 50s with non-small cell lung cancer. CDR3: CASSLGGSNGYTF. In DNA, the CDR3 is TGTGCCAGCAGCCTAGGTGGGTCAAACGGCTACACCTTC.